These 20 T cell receptor beta chains came from one sample sequenced in a study of beta chain features in type 1 diabetes. Broader study findings: In every one of the four CD4+ subsets, TCRB CDR3s were moderately but significantly shorter in Type 1 diabetes patients.

No cognate antigen is known for these TCRs. The whole isolated RNA underwent reverse transcription, so sequencing captured expressed TCRB transcripts. Some clones are missing from TCRdb's copy, which holds only in-frame ones; the method was immunoSEQ multiplex PCR. The data hold some 350,000 clones, with roughly 13% observed a single time. What was sequenced was naive CD4+ T cells from blood. The receptors were sampled from a woman between 18 and 29 years old with type 1 diabetes.

This clone showed up just a few times. V usage is TRBV7-9 and J usage is TRBJ1-1; D gene ambiguous. The CDR3 loop spans 13 amino acids. Trimming shortened V by 3 bases and J by 1 base, and 6 bases separated the two germline ends. Germline V gene sequence: CDR1 SEHNR, CDR2 FQNEAQ (reference sequence). The CDR3 sequence is CASSFRGNTEAFF. The CDR3 bases are TGTGCCAGCAGCTTCCGGGGGAACACTGAAGCTTTCTTT.

Worth noting for this clone: This specimen includes other DNA sequences encoding the same CDR3. This chain connects TRBV11-2 to TRBJ2-3, with D possibly being TRBD2 (5 bases). The CDR3 covers 14 residues. Germline values: CDR1 SGHAT, CDR2 FQNNGV. Trimming stripped 1 base from V and 2 bases from J, with 7 bases between. The CDR3 sequence is CASSLAGYTDTQYF. CDR3 sequence (DNA): TGTGCCAGCAGCTTAGCGGGGTACACAGATACGCAGTATTTT. Combining the CDR3 with reference TRBV11-2 and TRBJ2-3 gives the whole variable domain EAGVAQSPRYKIIEKRQSVAFWCNPISGHATLYWYQQILGQGPKLLIQFQNNGVVDDSQLPKDRFSAERLKGVDSTLKIQPAKLEDSAVYLCASSLAGYTDTQYFGPGTRLTVL.

The V gene is TRBV9, the J gene TRBJ1-4; a possible D gene is TRBD1 (6 bases). Between the trimmed V and J ends, which lost 3 bases and 4 bases, there was a span of 16 bases. The CDR3 has 16 residues. The germline V gene has CDR1 SGDLS and CDR2 YYNGEE. CDR3 protein: CASSADLDSRNEKLFF. In DNA, the CDR3 is TGTGCCAGCAGCGCGGACTTGGACAGCCGTAATGAAAAACTGTTTTTT.

The chain joins TRBV28 to TRBJ2-2, with D perhaps TRBD2 (5 bases). The CDR3 is 15 residues long. Deletions cut 7 bases from V and 1 base from J, with 13 bases between. Germline V gene lookup returns CDR1 MDHEN and CDR2 SYDVKM. The chain's CDR3 is CASIRSSVNTGELFF. CDR3 coding DNA: TGTGCCAGCATCCGTAGTAGCGTGAACACCGGGGAGCTGTTTTTT.

The chain combines TRBV6-6 with TRBJ1-5; D is perhaps TRBD1 (5 bases). Germline CDR1 MNHNY, CDR2 SVGAGI (reference sequence). Trimming removed 7 bases at V and 7 bases at J, with 11 bases between. The CDR3 covers 12 residues. CDR3 nucleotides: TGTGCCAGCACGGGGGGAGGGCAGCCCCAGCATTTT. It codes for CASTGGGQPQHF.

This clone has more than one count but fewer than ten. The chain links TRBV5-4 to TRBJ1-1, with D possibly being TRBD1 (5 bases). Germline V gives CDR1 SGHNT, CDR2 YYREEE (reference sequence). V lost 0 bases and J lost 1, with 7 bases in between. The CDR3 contains 14 residues. CDR3 sequence (DNA): TGTGCCAGCAGCTTGGCGCAGGGGAACACTGAAGCTTTCTTT. Translation gives CASSLAQGNTEAFF.

This chain links TRBV5-1 with TRBJ2-1; 11 bases agree with TRBD2. CDR1 and CDR2 from the germline V gene are SGHRS and YFSETQ. The CDR3 consists of 16 residues. Losses at the gene ends were 2 bases for V and 5 bases for J; bases not matched to a gene: 6. The CDR3 sequence: CASSLVAGGPNNEQFF. CDR3 bases: TGCGCCAGCAGCTTAGTAGCGGGAGGGCCGAACAATGAGCAGTTCTTC. Full variable domain (missing parts from reference TRBV5-1 and TRBJ2-1): KAGVTQTPRYLIKTRGQQVTLSCSPISGHRSVSWYQQTPGQGLQFLFEYFSETQRNKGNFPGRFSGRQFSNSRSEMNVSTLELGDSALYLCASSLVAGGPNNEQFFGPGTRLTVL.

In this sample, this clone turned up once. V is TRBV5-1 and J is TRBJ2-5; 8 bases are shared with TRBD2. The CDR3 is 17 residues long. Germline-derived CDR1 and CDR2 are SGHRS and YFSETQ. Unmatched junction bases numbered 12, after V lost 4 bases and J lost 1 base. The CDR3 region has the DNA TGCGCCAGCAGCCTGACCCTAGCGGGTGGGGCCCAAGAGACCCAGTACTTC. Residues: CASSLTLAGGAQETQYF.

This clone was picked up a small number of times. The chain recombines TRBV7-2 with TRBJ2-7; the D gene is possibly TRBD1 (6 bases). The V end lost 4 bases, the J end lost 2 bases, and 9 bases lay between the germline ends. In germline, CDR1 is SGHTA, CDR2 FQGNSA. The CDR3 is 13 residues long. CDR3 nucleotide sequence: TGTGCCAGCAGCTCCCGGGACACCTACGAGCAGTACGTC. Translation: CASSSRDTYEQYV.

The rearrangement joins TRBV6-6 to TRBJ2-7; D is unclear. Trimming removed 6 bases at V and 5 bases at J, with 11 bases between. The CDR3 consists of 12 residues. Germline assignment: CDR1 MNHNY and CDR2 SVGAGI (reference sequence). The CDR3 sequence: CASSPTAHEQYF. The DNA for the CDR3 is TGTGCCAGCAGCCCAACAGCTCACGAGCAGTACTTC.

The rearrangement uses TRBV18 and TRBJ2-7; 7 bases are a match to TRBD1. This CDR3 is built from 15 residues. The ends lost 2 bases at V and 5 bases at J; junction bases unmatched: 9. Germline V gene data show CDR1 as KGHSH and CDR2 as LQKENI. The CDR3 nucleotides are TGTGCCAGCTCACCAGACAGGGATAGGAGGAACGAGCAGTACTTC. Its protein is CASSPDRDRRNEQYF.

This clone was detected a few times. V gene TRBV7-6 combines with J gene TRBJ2-5; the match to TRBD2 covers 10 bases. The trim removed 5 bases at V and 2 bases at J, leaving 5 bases unmatched. This CDR3 region has 15 residues. Germline V CDR1 and CDR2: SGHVS, FNYEAQ. As DNA, the CDR3 is TGTGCCAGCAGCCTAAGCGGGGGGGTTCAAGAGACCCAGTACTTC. It is translated as CASSLSGGVQETQYF.

J is TRBJ2-3 and V is TRBV6-5; D possibly corresponds to TRBD1 (5 bases). The CDR3 totals 15 residues. Germline lookup yields CDR1 MNHEY and CDR2 SVGAGI. The V end lost 6 bases, the J end lost 6 bases, and 19 bases lay between the germline ends. The CDR3: CASSPQVGAVDTQYF. The DNA of the CDR3 is TGTGCCAGCAGCCCCCAGGTAGGGGCGGTGGATACGCAGTATTTT.

This rearrangement joins TRBV13 to TRBJ1-2; D is undetermined. The CDR3 loop spans 16 amino acids. CDR1 is PRHDT and CDR2 is FYEKMQ in the germline V gene (reference sequence). V dropped 5 bases and J dropped 5 bases, with 21 bases sitting between them. The CDR3 DNA sequence: TGTGCCAGCAGCGTAGCCGGGAGCCCACCCGAATATGGCTACACCTTC. Amino acid sequence: CASSVAGSPPEYGYTF. Full variable domain (remainder filled in from reference TRBV13 and TRBJ1-2): AAGVIQSPRHLIKEKRETATLKCYPIPRHDTVYWYQQGPGQDPQFLISFYEKMQSDKGSIPDRFSAQQFSDYHSELNMSSLELGDSALYFCASSVAGSPPEYGYTFGSGTRLTVV.

This clone was recorded only once. This sample includes further DNA sequences coding for the same CDR3. J is TRBJ1-5 and V is TRBV30; 7 bases fit TRBD1. Germline loops: CDR1 GTSNPN, CDR2 SVGIG (reference sequence). The CDR3 consists of 14 residues. V was pared by 2 bases and J by 4 bases, with 5 bases of the junction left unmatched. The CDR3 DNA sequence: TGTGCCTGGAGTCCCGGGACAGCGAATCAGCCCCAGCATTTT. This translates into CAWSPGTANQPQHF. Looking up the rest from reference TRBV30 and TRBJ1-5 gives the full variable domain: SQTIHQWPATLVQPVGSPLSLECTVEGTSNPNLYWYRQAAGRGLQLLFYSVGIGQISSEVPQNLSASRPQDRQFILSSKKLLLSDSGFYLCAWSPGTANQPQHFGDGTRLSIL.

The rearrangement joins TRBV5-4 to TRBJ1-2; 7 nucleotides agree with TRBD1. The CDR3 has 14 amino acids. Germline V gene sequence: CDR1 SGHNT, CDR2 YYREEE (reference sequence). V dropped 9 bases and J dropped 7; count of bases not matched to a gene: 15. In nucleotides, the CDR3 is TGTGCCACCCAGTCTGGGACAGCATACCCTGGCTACACCTTC. The encoded protein is CATQSGTAYPGYTF.

The chain joins TRBV7-2 to TRBJ2-1; D unclear. CDR1 is SGHTA and CDR2 is FQGNSA in the germline V gene. V lost 2 bases and J 6 bases, leaving 8 bases between the germline ends. There are 13 residues in the CDR3. This CDR3 is CASSLSRTNEQFF. CDR3 DNA: TGTGCCAGCAGCTTATCCAGAACCAATGAGCAGTTCTTC.

The chain recombines TRBV2 with TRBJ2-7; D not resolved. Trimming took off 2 bases at V and 2 bases at J, with 7 bases between the two ends. The CDR3 is made up of 13 amino acids. Germline V gene lookup returns CDR1 SNHLY and CDR2 FYNNEI. The CDR3 reads CASSESQPYEQYF. Here the CDR3 DNA reads TGTGCCAGCAGTGAATCACAGCCCTACGAGCAGTACTTC. The complete variable domain, with remaining parts taken from reference TRBV2 and TRBJ2-7, reads EPEVTQTPSHQVTQMGQEVILRCVPISNHLYFYWYRQILGQKVEFLVSFYNNEISEKSEIFDDQFSVERPDGSNFTLKIRSTKLEDSAMYFCASSESQPYEQYFGPGTRLTVT.

The CDR3 spells CASSLAGGTSVWPAYEQYV. The CDR3 nucleotides are TGTGCCAGCAGCTTGGCCGGAGGGACTAGCGTATGGCCCGCATACGAGCAGTACGTC. The chain joins TRBV5-4 to TRBJ2-7; TRBD2 agrees at 10 bases. The V gene end was trimmed by 0 bases and the J gene end by 4 bases; junction bases not matched to a gene: 16. The germline V gene encodes CDR1 SGHNT and CDR2 YYREEE (reference sequence). CDR3 length: 19 residues.

In this sample, this clone turned up a few times. The V and J genes are TRBV29-1 and TRBJ1-2; D call uncertain. This CDR3 has 13 residues. Looked up from germline, CDR1 is SQVTM and CDR2 is ANQGSEA. V lost 3 bases and J 8 bases, leaving 16 bases between the germline ends. This chain's CDR3 is CSVDHEGLWGYTF. For the CDR3, the DNA is TGCAGCGTTGACCATGAGGGATTGTGGGGCTACACCTTC.